This T cell receptor (beta chain) was found in a study of control samples from healthy donors and cancer patients (TCRdb year 2020). Receptor libraries were prepared by the immunoSEQ multiplex PCR assay. The table was pulled from immuneACCESS by TCRdb, which kept in-frame rearrangements only. Such tables lose some clones; where checked, under half of the loss comes from unresolved V genes, and the rest has no known cause. The sample table records fewer than 130,000 clones; 70% to 90% of these occur just once. Roughly 3.5% of the sample is held by the ten biggest clonotypes. CDR1 LGHDT and CDR2 YNNKEL were looked up in the germline V gene (reference sequence). The CDR3 sequence holds 16 residues, the cysteine and phenylalanine included. Only the CDR3 part of the read is kept: 48 bases, read in frame from the first base. Trimming takes 5 bases from V and 4 bases from J, and the germline ends sit 18 bases apart.

On this clone itself: Which antigen it targets is not known. Qualities for individual bases were not recorded, and no much larger clone is one base off.

Sequences were obtained from PBMCs. This chain is built from TRBV3-1 (or the pseudogene TRBV3-2) and TRBJ1-3; too little of a D gene remains to name it. The sequence came from a woman aged 55-75 years with lung cancer. The encoded CDR3 is CASSTTRRSAGNTIYF. The DNA is as follows: TGTGCCAGCAGCACAACAAGACGTTCGGCCGGAAACACCATATATTTT.